The 2 T cell receptor beta chains below were found in one sample sequenced in a study of T-cell memory formation after mild COVID-19. TCRdb redid the calling of the 5' RACE reads with MiXCR, one entry per CDR3 protein. The sample lists 530,000 or so distinct CDR3 sequences; around 16% were seen once. Sample: PBMCs or a T cell subset sorted from them (not recorded which). The receptors were sampled from an adult woman who had mild COVID-19 (a few samples of this study predate the infection). Cell type and time point are not known.

This clonotype was counted a few times. V is TRBV3-1 and J is TRBJ2-5, with D uncertain. The CDR3 contains 15 residues. Trimming removed 0 bases from V and 4 bases from J, with 12 bases in between. The germline CDR1 and CDR2 sequences are LGHDT and YNNKEL (reference sequence). CDR3 in DNA: TGTGCCAGCAGCCAAGATCCCCCAAAAGTAGAGACCCAGTACTTC. As protein: CASSQDPPKVETQYF.

V usage is TRBV6-5 and J usage is TRBJ2-7; possibly TRBD1 for D (6 bases). Per germline, CDR1 MNHEY and CDR2 SVGAGI. This CDR3 has 15 residues. V lost 6 bases, J lost 1 base, and 16 bases lay in between. This CDR3 is CASRGRTAPSYEQYF. The CDR3 DNA follows: TGTGCCAGCAGAGGGCGGACAGCCCCATCCTACGAGCAGTACTTC.